This record looks at one T cell receptor (beta chain) sequence and its context. As yet, its antigen is unknown. This record belongs to a study of T-cell reconstitution after alpha-beta-depleted transplantation in children. General study results and limits: Some patients' high day-60 TCRbeta diversity was attributed to recipient cells surviving conditioning. At around two months after transplant, the alpha-beta T cells were reportedly derived from several hundred expanded clones that came from non-depleted graft cells.

Germline V gives CDR1 SGHRS, CDR2 YFSETQ. The CDR3 spans 15 residues. V shed 3 bases and J shed 10 bases, with 20 bases lying between them. Unique molecular identifiers were incorporated into the prepared TCRbeta library. One entry per CDR3 protein results from TCRdb running MiXCR on the PCR reads. Among approximately 1,000,000 distinct CDR3 sequences listed, roughly 29% were seen once. The sample was PBMCs, mostly from graft donor cells, taken 360 days after TCRalphabeta/CD19-depleted stem cell transplant. The receptor comes from a boy under three years old who had a stem cell transplant for SCID, so the T cells may come from the graft donor. The chain couples TRBV5-1 to TRBJ2-1; weak D call: TRBD2 (5 bases). The CDR3 bases are TGCGCCAGCAGCTCCGTCCGGACCGTCTGGGAGGAGCAGTTCTTC. Translation: CASSSVRTVWEEQFF.